Below are 24 T cell receptor beta chains sequenced from a single sample in a study of regulatory T cells in long-lasting Graves disease listed by TCRdb under 2021. The time point label, as the study defines it: newly diagnosed GD, antithyroid drugs for less than 3 months. For both TCR sequencing and RNA sequencing, RNA was extracted from PBMCs in TRIzol. The library was generated by multiplex PCR. TCRdb shows the sequencer as Illumina HiSeq 4000. iRepertoire HTBI primers and Arm-PCR amplification of CDR3 regions were used to construct TCR beta libraries. TCRdb reworked the public reads: Q25 trimming with fastp, MiXCR clone assembly, productive beta chains retained. Each CDR3 protein appears once, grouped with its most common genes and DNA. Present in this sample are around 400,000 distinct CDR3 sequences, approximately 15% of which were seen just once. Over 7% of the sample is held by the ten biggest clonotypes.

These data were also filed under a second study, of T cells in Graves' hyperthyroidism and ophthalmopathy.

The specimen comprised peripheral blood mononuclear cells (PBMCs), sampled at new diagnosis, from a patient treated with antithyroid drugs. These receptors came from a woman aged 40-49 years with Graves disease. Donor details come from another sample of the same person, matched by shared clones.

Worth noting for this clonotype: A read error may explain this, as a much larger clone is one base away. The V gene is TRBV28, the J gene TRBJ2-5; 10 bases are a match to TRBD1. The V gene end was trimmed by 5 bases and the J gene end by 1 base; junction bases not matched to a gene: 7. This CDR3 region has 16 residues. From germline, CDR1 is MDHEN and CDR2 SYDVKM. The DNA for the CDR3 is TGTGCCAGCAGTGACCTCGGGACAGGGGCCCAAGAGACCCAGTACTTC. Amino acid sequence: CASSDLGTGAQETQYF. Complete variable domain (other parts from reference TRBV28 and TRBJ2-5): DVKVTQSSRYLVKRTGEKVFLECVQDMDHENMFWYRQDPGLGLRLIYFSYDVKMKEKGDIPEGYSVSREKKERFSLILESASTNQTSMYLCASSDLGTGAQETQYFGPGTRLLVL.

This chain joins TRBV6-2 or TRBV6-3 and TRBJ1-1; 7 bases fit TRBD1. The CDR3 length is 18 residues. V dropped 0 bases and J dropped 3; count of bases not matched to a gene: 13. CDR1 and CDR2 (germline): MNHEY, SVGEGT. CDR3: CASSYSPGGQSVDTEAFF. The CDR3, as DNA: TGTGCCAGCAGTTACTCACCCGGGGGACAGAGTGTTGACACTGAAGCTTTCTTT.

The chain links TRBV4-1 to TRBJ2-2; TRBD1 matches 8 bases. The CDR3 totals 16 residues. With V trimmed by 2 bases and J by 0 bases, 2 bases remained unmatched. Germline CDR1 reads MGHRA; CDR2 reads YSYEKL. The CDR3 DNA follows: TGCGCCAGCAGCCAAAGGACAGGGTCGAACACCGGGGAGCTGTTTTTT. Amino acid sequence: CASSQRTGSNTGELFF.

This clonotype was detected many times. The chain recombines TRBV20-1 with TRBJ2-3; 13 nucleotides match TRBD2. This CDR3 has 16 residues. The germline V gene encodes CDR1 DFQATT and CDR2 SNEGSKA (reference sequence). J was trimmed by 3 bases and V by 3 bases; bases with no gene match: 6. The CDR3 DNA reads as TGCAGTGCTAGCTTGTCACTAGCGGGGGGGACAGATACGCAGTATTTT. Its translation: CSASLSLAGGTDTQYF.

This clonotype occurred many times. The V call is TRBV27, the J call TRBJ1-5; 7 bases line up with TRBD1. Germline V lookup: CDR1 MNHEY, CDR2 SMNVEV (reference sequence). V trimming: 2 bases; J trimming: 1 base; junction bases outside the gene matches: 5. CDR3 size: 16 residues. The CDR3 sequence is CASSLIGGGSNQPQHF. CDR3 bases: TGTGCCAGCAGTTTAATAGGGGGCGGCAGCAATCAGCCCCAGCATTTT.

Written as DNA, the CDR3 is TGCAGTGCTAGACCGGGGACCCGCGAAGGAAACACCATATATTTT. Its protein is CSARPGTREGNTIYF. This chain joins TRBV20-1 and TRBJ1-3; D perhaps matches TRBD1 (5 bases). The CDR3 length is 15 residues. Trimming stripped 2 bases from V and 4 bases from J, with 15 bases between. Germline CDR1 and CDR2: DFQATT and SNEGSKA (reference sequence).

In this sample, this clonotype turned up a few times. CDR3 sequence reads: CASSPGQNVYNEQFF. The CDR3 coding sequence is TGTGCCAGCAGCCCGGGACAGAATGTGTACAATGAGCAGTTCTTC. The chain couples TRBV6-4 to TRBJ2-1, with 7 positions matching TRBD1. The germline V gene encodes CDR1 MRHNA and CDR2 SNTAGT. The CDR3 contains 15 residues. V lost 6 bases, J lost 4 bases, and 9 bases stayed unmatched.

This clonotype came up a few times. The rearrangement joins TRBV20-1 to TRBJ2-1; unclear D gene. The germline V gene has CDR1 DFQATT and CDR2 SNEGSKA (reference sequence). The CDR3 has 16 residues. Trimming left V 1 base short and J 3 bases short, with 16 bases between. The CDR3, as DNA: TGCAGTGCTAGAGGGCGAGCGTTGGCCCTCTACAATGAGCAGTTCTTC. Translated, it gives CSARGRALALYNEQFF.

Concerning this clonotype itself: A much larger clone lies a single base off, so this may be a read error. The CDR3 DNA reads as TGTGCCAGCAGTTGGCCAGGAGCGAACACTGAAGCTTTCTTT. Protein: CASSWPGANTEAFF. The chain carries TRBV28 and TRBJ1-1; D is unresolved. V lost 4 bases, J lost 1 base, and 10 bases lay in between. The CDR3 is 14 residues long. Germline V gives CDR1 MDHEN, CDR2 SYDVKM.

The chain links TRBV6-1 to TRBJ2-7, with D perhaps matching TRBD1 (7 bases). V shed 1 base and J shed 5 bases, with 15 bases lying between them. This CDR3 is 15 amino acids long. CDR1 is MNHNS and CDR2 is SASEGT in the germline V gene. DNA for the CDR3: TGTGCCAGCAGTGAAGAATGGGGGGACAGAGACGAGCAGTACTTC. Translating it yields CASSEEWGDRDEQYF.

As for this clonotype: A junction end diverges from the germline sequence, so it may reflect a read error. The CDR3: CASSPQGGNEQFF. CDR3 bases: TGTGCCAGCAGTCCCCAAGGGGGGAATGAGCAGTTCTTC. This rearrangement joins TRBV5-1 to TRBJ2-1; perhaps D is TRBD1 or TRBD2 (6 bases each). Per the germline V gene, CDR1 is SGHRS and CDR2 is YFSETQ. The CDR3 spans 13 residues. The full variable domain, rest sourced from reference TRBV5-1 and TRBJ2-1, is KAGVTQTPRYLIKTRGQQVTLSCSPISGHRSVSWYQQTPGQGLQFLFEYFSETQRNKGNFPGRFSGRQFSNSRSEMNVSTLELGDSALYLCASSPQGGNEQFFGPGTRLTVL.

V is TRBV28 and J is TRBJ2-7, with 15 bases identical to TRBD2. Germline lookup yields CDR1 MDHEN and CDR2 SYDVKM. Germline trimming cut 3 bases from V and 7 bases from J; bases unmatched to any gene: 16. The length of the CDR3 is 19 residues. The CDR3 nucleotides are TGTGCCAGCAGTTTGTTAGGACTAGCGGGAGGGAGCTCCTACAATGAGCAGTACTTC. It encodes CASSLLGLAGGSSYNEQYF.

This clonotype was seen a few times. The rearrangement links TRBV7-9 to TRBJ1-4; D is perhaps TRBD1 (5 bases). Germline assignment: CDR1 SEHNR and CDR2 FQNEAQ (reference sequence). CDR3 size: 13 residues. The V gene lost 4 bases and the J gene lost 8 bases, with 11 bases spanning the gap. CDR3 in amino acids: CASSSQGWEKLFF. DNA for the CDR3: TGTGCCAGCAGCTCTCAGGGCTGGGAAAAACTGTTTTTT.

This clonotype was detected a few times. In DNA form, the CDR3 reads TGCAGTGCTAGAAGAGAGACCCAGTACTTC. The encoded protein is CSARRETQYF. The chain recombines TRBV20-1 with TRBJ2-5, with no clear D. The CDR3 has 10 residues. Germline assignment: CDR1 DFQATT and CDR2 SNEGSKA (reference sequence). V gave up 2 bases and J gave up 4 bases, with 2 bases separating them.

Regarding this clonotype: A much larger clone sits a single nucleotide away, making a read error possible. The V gene is TRBV30, the J gene TRBJ2-7; D tentatively fits TRBD1 or TRBD2 (5 bases each). V gave up 1 base and J gave up 2 bases, with 6 bases separating them. Per germline, CDR1 GTSNPN and CDR2 SVGIG (reference sequence). CDR3 length: 12 residues. The CDR3 spells CAWSGGAYEQYF. The CDR3 DNA is TGTGCCTGGAGTGGAGGGGCCTACGAGCAGTACTTC.

This clonotype has a count of ten or more. The chain employs TRBV24-1 and TRBJ2-5; 9 bases are a match to TRBD2. With V trimmed by 4 bases and J by 5 bases, 10 bases remained unmatched. The germline V gene encodes CDR1 KGHDR and CDR2 SFDVKD. This CDR3 contains 16 residues. The CDR3 is CATSELEGLATETQYF. As DNA, the CDR3 is TGTGCCACCAGTGAGCTCGAGGGACTAGCAACGGAGACCCAGTACTTC.

This sequence joins TRBV7-2 and TRBJ1-1, with 7 bases lining up with TRBD1. The V gene end was trimmed by 5 bases and the J gene end by 0 bases; junction bases not matched to a gene: 9. CDR3 length equals 16 residues. Germline V gives CDR1 SGHTA, CDR2 FQGNSA. CDR3 DNA sequence: TGTGCCAGCAGCCCTCAGACAGGGACGATGAACACTGAAGCTTTCTTT. Its translation: CASSPQTGTMNTEAFF.

Of note for this clonotype: This sequence may be a read error, since a much larger clone differs from it by one base. This chain joins TRBV18 and TRBJ2-2; tentative D call: TRBD1 (6 bases). The germline V gene encodes CDR1 KGHSH and CDR2 LQKENI. The V and J ends lost 5 bases and 9 bases respectively, with 19 bases between them. This CDR3 has 15 amino acids. The CDR3 nucleotides read TGTGCCAGCTCATCGGACAGCAAGGACAACAGGGAGCTGTTTTTT. Protein sequence: CASSSDSKDNRELFF.

This clonotype came up many times. The genes are TRBV12-5 and TRBJ2-1; 9 bases are shared with TRBD1. The CDR3 has 15 residues. Germline assignment: CDR1 LGHNT and CDR2 FRNRAP. Trimming removed 6 bases from V and 7 bases from J; junction bases left unmatched: 10. The CDR3 DNA reads as TGTGCTAGTGGCCCCCCCGGGACAGGGTCTAATGAGCAGTTCTTC. Amino acids: CASGPPGTGSNEQFF.

This rearrangement joins TRBV18 to TRBJ2-5, with TRBD2 matching over 9 bases. Germline CDR1 is KGHSH and CDR2 is LQKENI. After removal of 3 bases from V and 5 bases from J, the junction contained 4 bases not matched to a gene. The CDR3 has 14 amino acids. CDR3: CASSPREGGETQYF. The CDR3, as DNA: TGTGCCAGCTCACCGCGGGAGGGCGGTGAGACCCAGTACTTC.

On this clonotype itself: An end of the junction does not agree with germline; a read error may underlie this. J is TRBJ1-4 and V is TRBV6-2 or TRBV6-3; the match to TRBD1 covers 7 bases. Looked up from germline, CDR1 is MNHEY and CDR2 is SVGEGT. This CDR3 region has 15 residues. DNA of the CDR3: TGTGCCAGCAGGGTTCCCGGGACAGAGAATGAAAAACTATTTTTT. It translates to CASRVPGTENEKLFF.

For this clonotype: Sequence at one end of the junction differs from germline and may be a read error. V and J are TRBV28 and TRBJ2-1; D tentatively fits TRBD1 or TRBD2 (6 bases each). This CDR3 spans 16 amino acids. Germline values: CDR1 MDHEN, CDR2 SYDVKM. The CDR3 DNA reads TGTGCCAGCAGTTTAATCCCCGGGACATGGAGGGATGAGCAGCTCTTC. Translating it yields CASSLIPGTWRDEQLF. The full variable domain, its missing parts supplied by reference TRBV28 and TRBJ2-1, is DVKVTQSSRYLVKRTGEKVFLECVQDMDHENMFWYRQDPGLGLRLIYFSYDVKMKEKGDIPEGYSVSREKKERFSLILESASTNQTSMYLCASSLIPGTWRDEQLFGPGTRLTVL.

In its sample, this clonotype was seen many times. The V call is TRBV5-4, the J call TRBJ2-3; D is perhaps TRBD2 (6 bases). Between the trimmed V and J ends, which lost 2 bases and 4 bases, there was a span of 14 bases. Looked up from germline, CDR1 is SGHNT and CDR2 is YYREEE (reference sequence). The CDR3 runs to 15 residues. CDR3 protein: CASSFRGSLPDTQYF. DNA for the CDR3: TGTGCCAGCAGCTTCCGGGGGTCGCTCCCAGATACGCAGTATTTT.

This clonotype has a count of ten or more. The chain uses TRBV6-2 or TRBV6-3 and TRBJ1-5; no clear D gene. The germline V gene encodes CDR1 MNHEY and CDR2 SVGEGT. This CDR3 comprises 14 residues. With 6 bases removed from V and 6 bases from J, the gap between germline ends came to 15 bases. The CDR3 sequence is CASRQGGITQPQHF. CDR3 DNA: TGTGCCAGCAGACAAGGTGGGATTACTCAGCCCCAGCATTTT.